These 16 T cell receptor beta chains share one sample of origin, sequenced in a study of beta chain features in type 1 diabetes. Sequenced material consisted of expressed TCRB transcripts (all of the isolated RNA was reverse transcribed). Produced via immunoSEQ multiplex PCR; TCRdb's table is partial and in-frame only. The sample lists approximately 400,000 clones, over 13% occurring once. Specimen: naive CD4+ T cells from blood. These receptors all stem from a young woman in good health.

The V and J genes are TRBV28 and TRBJ1-2; D is undetermined. The germline gives CDR1 MDHEN, CDR2 SYDVKM. The length of the CDR3 is 11 residues. V dropped 7 bases and J dropped 4 bases, with 7 bases sitting between them. CDR3 loop: CASTRGYGYTF. The CDR3 DNA is TGTGCCAGCACCCGGGGCTATGGCTACACCTTC.

CDR3 sequence (DNA): TGTGCCAGCAGCTCACAGGGGTTTGAGCAGTTCTTC. Translated: CASSSQGFEQFF. The chain uses TRBV7-9 and TRBJ2-1, with TRBD1 matching over 7 bases. The CDR3 has 12 residues. Looked up from germline, CDR1 is SEHNR and CDR2 is FQNEAQ (reference sequence). V was clipped by 4 bases and J by 9 bases; unmatched bases: 3.

V is TRBV5-4 and J is TRBJ2-3; D is undetermined. Trimming pared 5 bases from V and 5 bases from J, leaving 12 bases between. The CDR3 sequence is 13 residues long. CDR1 is SGHNT, CDR2 YYREEE, per germline (reference sequence). CDR3 sequence: CASRSPAGDTQYF. The CDR3 DNA reads as TGTGCCAGCAGAAGCCCGGCAGGAGATACGCAGTATTTT. Together with reference TRBV5-4 and TRBJ2-3, the CDR3 gives the full variable domain: ETGVTQSPTHLIKTRGQQVTLRCSSQSGHNTVSWYQQALGQGPQFIFQYYREEENGRGNFPPRFSGLQFPNYSSELNVNALELDDSALYLCASRSPAGDTQYFGPGTRLTVL.

This clone was seen a few times. The chain is built from TRBV30 and TRBJ2-7; 10 nucleotides match TRBD2. The germline CDR1 and CDR2 sequences are GTSNPN and SVGIG (reference sequence). This CDR3 spans 13 amino acids. V was clipped by 5 bases and J by 2 bases; unmatched bases: 3. The CDR3 loop is CAWGLAEPYEQYF. The CDR3 nucleotides read TGTGCCTGGGGACTAGCGGAACCCTACGAGCAGTACTTC.

The chain joins TRBV5-4 to TRBJ1-4; 7 nucleotides align to TRBD1. After removal of 7 bases from V and 4 bases from J, the junction contained 7 bases not matched to a gene. The CDR3 runs 14 residues. Germline CDR1 SGHNT, CDR2 YYREEE (reference sequence). CDR3 nucleotide sequence: TGTGCCAGCCGACGGACAGGACGTAATGAAAAACTGTTTTTT. Protein product: CASRRTGRNEKLFF.

The chain couples TRBV6-1 to TRBJ2-6; D uncertain. CDR3 length equals 15 residues. The germline V and J ends were trimmed by 3 bases and 2 bases, with 8 bases remaining between them. Germline CDR1 reads MNHNS; CDR2 reads SASEGT. CDR3 amino acids: CASSERKTGANVLTF. CDR3 sequence (DNA): TGTGCCAGCAGTGAGCGGAAAACTGGGGCCAACGTCCTGACTTTC.

The rearrangement links TRBV5-1 to TRBJ2-7; D may be TRBD1 (6 bases). Between the trimmed V and J ends, which lost 0 bases and 6 bases, there was a span of 28 bases. The CDR3 is 19 residues long. Germline V gives CDR1 SGHRS, CDR2 YFSETQ. CDR3 in DNA: TGCGCCAGCAGCTTGGAGTGGGGGCAAAGGGCGGACCGCATTGGCGAGCAGTACTTC. Its translation: CASSLEWGQRADRIGEQYF.

The sample holds a few counts of this clone. This sequence joins TRBV7-6 and TRBJ2-3; 9 bases agree with TRBD1. The length of the CDR3 is 15 residues. The J segment lost 4 bases and the V segment lost 4 bases, leaving 6 bases of the junction unmatched. From germline, CDR1 is SGHVS and CDR2 FNYEAQ. The CDR3 region is CASSWRTGEADTQYF. In DNA, the CDR3 is TGTGCCAGCAGCTGGCGGACAGGGGAGGCAGATACGCAGTATTTT.

The V gene is TRBV4-3, the J gene TRBJ2-1, with a weak D call TRBD1 (5 bases). V lost 1 base, J lost 0 bases, and 10 bases lay in between. CDR3 length equals 16 residues. The V gene's germline CDR1 is LGHNA and CDR2 YSLEER. Written as DNA, the CDR3 is TGCGCCAGCAGCCAAGGGGGCGGTTCCTCCTACAATGAGCAGTTCTTC. It yields the protein CASSQGGGSSYNEQFF.

V gene TRBV2 combines with J gene TRBJ2-7; D is unresolved. Looked up from germline, CDR1 is SNHLY and CDR2 is FYNNEI. The CDR3 has 13 residues. Trimming shortened V by 2 bases and J by 4 bases, and 9 bases separated the two germline ends. CDR3 amino acids: CASSEQSLYEQYF. The DNA for the CDR3 is TGTGCCAGCAGTGAACAGTCTTTGTACGAGCAGTACTTC.

This clone was detected a few times. V gene TRBV19 combines with J gene TRBJ1-5, with a tentative D call TRBD1 (5 bases). This CDR3 has 15 amino acids. Germline V gene sequence: CDR1 LNHDA, CDR2 SQIVND (reference sequence). Trimming cost V 5 bases and J 5 bases, with 16 bases left between them. CDR3 DNA sequence: TGTGCCAGTAGTGACAGTTCCCTTAGACATCAGCCCCAGCATTTT. Its translation: CASSDSSLRHQPQHF.

The rearrangement joins TRBV4-2 to TRBJ2-1, with 9 positions matching TRBD2. The CDR3 covers 16 residues. The trim removed 3 bases at V and 3 bases at J, leaving 6 bases unmatched. In germline, CDR1 is LGHNA, CDR2 YNFKEQ. CDR3: CASSHVRLADYNEQFF. In DNA, the CDR3 is TGTGCCAGCAGCCATGTGAGACTAGCGGACTACAATGAGCAGTTCTTC.

Here the CDR3 reads CSVSFRTGELFF. The CDR3 DNA reads as TGCAGCGTTTCGTTCCGCACCGGGGAGCTGTTTTTT. The chain recombines TRBV29-1 with TRBJ2-2, with D unclear. The germline gives CDR1 SQVTM, CDR2 ANQGSEA. The V end was cut by 5 bases, the J end by 4 bases, with 8 bases between. This CDR3 region has 12 residues.

The chain recombines TRBV15 with TRBJ2-1; D might be TRBD1 (6 bases). This CDR3 contains 17 residues. Germline V gene data show CDR1 as LNHNV and CDR2 as YYDKDF (reference sequence). V was trimmed by 0 bases and J by 5 bases, leaving 17 bases between them. DNA of the CDR3: TGTGCCACCAGCAGAGATTGGGGAGAGAAGGGGGACAATGAGCAGTTCTTC. It is translated as CATSRDWGEKGDNEQFF.

This clone occurred a few times. The chain uses TRBV21-1 and TRBJ2-7; the table names TRBD2, a call not compared with the DNA. TRBV21-1 is a pseudogene locus. CDR3 length equals 14 residues. In DNA, the CDR3 is TGTGCCAGCAAAACGGGAGGCCTCGGGAGCGAGCAGTACTTC. Amino acids: CASKTGGLGSEQYF.

The chain is built from TRBV11-2 and TRBJ1-1, with no clear D. The germline V gene encodes CDR1 SGHAT and CDR2 FQNNGV. Trimming cost V 2 bases and J 4 bases, with 8 bases left between them. The length of the CDR3 is 13 residues. As DNA, the CDR3 is TGTGCCAGCAGCTTACCGGGATCCACTGAAGCTTTCTTT. This codes for CASSLPGSTEAFF.